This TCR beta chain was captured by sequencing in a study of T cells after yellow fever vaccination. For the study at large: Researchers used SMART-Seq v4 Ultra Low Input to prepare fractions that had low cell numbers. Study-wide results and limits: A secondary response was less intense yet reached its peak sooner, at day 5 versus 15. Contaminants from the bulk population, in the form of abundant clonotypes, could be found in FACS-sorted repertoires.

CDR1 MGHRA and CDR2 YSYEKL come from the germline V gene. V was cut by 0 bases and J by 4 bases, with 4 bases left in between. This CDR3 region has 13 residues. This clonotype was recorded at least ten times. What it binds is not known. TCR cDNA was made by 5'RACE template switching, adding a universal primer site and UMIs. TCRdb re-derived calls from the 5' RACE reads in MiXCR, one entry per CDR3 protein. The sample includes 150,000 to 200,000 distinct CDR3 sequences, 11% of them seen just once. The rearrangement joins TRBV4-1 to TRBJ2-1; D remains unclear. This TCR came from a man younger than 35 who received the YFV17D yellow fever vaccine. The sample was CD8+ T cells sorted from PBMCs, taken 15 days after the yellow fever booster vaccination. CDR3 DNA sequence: TGCGCCAGCAGCCAAGATGTTTACAATGAGCAGTTCTTC. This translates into CASSQDVYNEQFF.